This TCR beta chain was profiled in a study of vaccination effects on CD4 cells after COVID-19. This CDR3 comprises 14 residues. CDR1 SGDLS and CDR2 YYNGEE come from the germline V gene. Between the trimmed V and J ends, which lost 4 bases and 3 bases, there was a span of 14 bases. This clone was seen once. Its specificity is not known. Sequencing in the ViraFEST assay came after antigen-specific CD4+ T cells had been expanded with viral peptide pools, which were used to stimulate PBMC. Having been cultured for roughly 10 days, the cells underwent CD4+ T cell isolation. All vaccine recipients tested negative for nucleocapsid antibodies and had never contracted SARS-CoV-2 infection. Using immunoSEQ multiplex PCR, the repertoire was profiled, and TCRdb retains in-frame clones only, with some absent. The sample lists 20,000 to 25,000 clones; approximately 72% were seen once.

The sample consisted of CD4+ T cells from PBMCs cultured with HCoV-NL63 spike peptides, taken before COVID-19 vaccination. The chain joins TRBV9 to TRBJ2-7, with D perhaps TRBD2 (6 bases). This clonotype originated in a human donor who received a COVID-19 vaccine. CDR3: CASSSGDLGYEQYF. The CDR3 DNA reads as TGTGCCAGCAGCTCGGGGGACCTCGGCTACGAGCAGTACTTC. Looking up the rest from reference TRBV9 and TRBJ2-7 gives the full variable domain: DSGVTQTPKHLITATGQRVTLRCSPRSGDLSVYWYQQSLDQGLQFLIQYYNGEERAKGNILERFSAQQFPDLHSELNLSSLELGDSALYFCASSSGDLGYEQYFGPGTRLTVT.